These T cell receptor beta chains were read from a single sample in a study of early T cells in non-severe SARS-CoV-2 infection. TCRdb reanalysed the 5' RACE reads using MiXCR and keeps one entry per CDR3 protein. The sample includes tens of thousands of distinct CDR3 sequences, under 6% of them seen just once. Material for sequencing was whole blood. The receptors shown here come from an adult who was a healthcare worker with PCR-confirmed SARS-CoV-2 infection or an uninfected control (not recorded which). Both conserved end residues are trimmed from each CDR3. Fields, in order: V gene, CDR3 length, CDR3 protein.

TRBV11-2 11 ASSLGVRNEQF
TRBV6-2/TRBV6-3 12 ASIGRSPSPEQF
TRBV3-1 13 ASSSDTGTGYGYT
TRBV7-6 11 ASSFGTLYEQY
TRBV4-1 14 ASSLIQGTANTEAF
TRBV5-8 15 ASSLGLLVLGPSEQY
TRBV7-8 13 ASSFLAGPQETQY
TRBV19 14 ASSIDGGAVNQPQH
TRBV29-1 11 SVEPGQGFEAF
TRBV9 12 ASILTGENQPQH
TRBV20-1 12 SASRVGSTDTQY
TRBV18 13 ASQYRPGHQETQY
TRBV7-2 13 ASSRRTGEHYGYT
TRBV5-6 13 ASSIAGAITDTQY
TRBV12-3/TRBV12-4 12 ASSATGENQPQH
TRBV4-3 14 ASSPYFQGSSYEQY
TRBV7-9 12 ASSAGLAASKRY
TRBV12-3/TRBV12-4 13 ASSPGDRADYEQY
TRBV28 14 ASSLYVGVVDEKLF
TRBV7-8 13 ASSPRGQGPYEQY
TRBV6-2/TRBV6-3 13 ASSLTETTNQPQH
TRBV28 13 ASSAQGRINQPQH
TRBV12-3/TRBV12-4 14 ASRKFGRAVWTEAF
TRBV7-2 8 ASREEALF
TRBV5-1 13 ASSQDLSSYNEQF
TRBV5-1 12 ASSLASPNYGYT
TRBV10-3 13 AISETSPGLTEAF
TRBV12-5 15 ASGPDPGTGAAYEQY
TRBV29-1 11 SVEFSRGNEQF
TRBV5-1 14 ASSMVPRLATDTQY
TRBV2 13 ARAGLAGGGDTQY
TRBV7-2 13 ASSRLGGSYNEQF
TRBV29-1 11 STTVSMGGELF
TRBV7-6 15 ASSLGGPGQGASPLH
TRBV5-1 12 ASSPRTASTEAF
TRBV19 13 ASSSQRGLYTEAF
TRBV12-3/TRBV12-4 11 ASSEREPDTQY
TRBV5-4 16 ASSSRASGGVNTGELF
TRBV29-1 12 SVGTTRAGYGYT
TRBV7-2 9 ASSPADTQY
TRBV5-1 12 ASSFELGRYEQY
TRBV7-9 14 ASSFPPTGTQETQY
TRBV7-2 13 ASSFKAGGTHEQY
TRBV4-3 13 ASSQDWASGETQY
TRBV27 13 ASSLPRTKDNEQY
TRBV29-1 14 SVEEGTSGTYNEQF
TRBV6-2/TRBV6-3 12 ASSYPQGAYEQY
TRBV20-1 11 SANLAGAGEQF
TRBV10-3 13 AISEKQRGTDTQY